What follows is one T cell receptor (beta chain) and its context. Its antigen is not identified. V was pared by 4 bases and J by 6 bases, with 13 bases between. CDR3 length: 13 residues. These data are taken from a study of shared clonotypes between healthy human individuals. Study-wide context: The cohort comprised a couple of women and a few men. Their ages spanned 18 to 49 years. Per donor, CD8 memory used one plate, CD8 naive used two, CD4 memory used three and CD4 naive used three. Findings and limits, study-wide: Non-shared clonotypes had lower generation probabilities than those shared by all four donors.

Using immunoSEQ multiplex PCR, the repertoire was profiled, and TCRdb retains in-frame clones only, with some absent. Seen here are 730,000 or so clones, around 72% observed once, and the top ten hold under 2%. The material sequenced was memory CD4+ T cells sorted from blood. This sample's subset: CD45RA-negative fraction. The source is a woman in her 30s in good health. The chain is built from TRBV7-1 and TRBJ2-7, with D hard to call. TRBV7-1 is an ORF for which the function is uncertain. The CDR3 spells CASSFPPAPEQYF. For the CDR3, the DNA is TGTGCCAGCAGCTTTCCGCCGGCCCCCGAGCAGTACTTC.